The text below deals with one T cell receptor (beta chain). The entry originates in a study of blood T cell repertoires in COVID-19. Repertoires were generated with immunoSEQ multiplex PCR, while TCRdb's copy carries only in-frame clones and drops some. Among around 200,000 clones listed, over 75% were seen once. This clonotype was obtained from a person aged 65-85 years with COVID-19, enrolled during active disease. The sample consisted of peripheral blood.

The CDR3 nucleotides are TGTGCCAGCTGTCCTGGACAGGGTATTTACGAGCAGTACTTC. Translation: CASCPGQGIYEQYF. The genes are TRBV2 and TRBJ2-7, with 8 nucleotides matching TRBD1. V dropped 8 bases and J dropped 4; count of bases not matched to a gene: 10. CDR3 length: 14 residues. Looked up from germline, CDR1 is SNHLY and CDR2 is FYNNEI.